This is a list of T cell receptor beta chains from one sample in a study of T-cell reconstitution after alpha-beta-depleted transplantation in children. A single record per CDR3 protein comes from TCRdb applying MiXCR to the PCR reads. This sample yields about 980,000 distinct CDR3 sequences, of which about 29% are seen a single time; roughly 30% belongs to the top ten. Source: PBMCs, mostly from graft donor cells, taken 360 days after TCRalphabeta/CD19-depleted stem cell transplant. These TCRs come from a boy less than two years old who had a stem cell transplant for SCID, so the T cells may come from the graft donor. CDR3s include the opening cysteine and the closing phenylalanine or tryptophan. Each record gives: J gene, V gene, clone size, D gene, CDR3 protein, CDR3 DNA. The D gene is left open where the match is weak. Not all rows give a size; the values are once, few, many and, for expanded clones, a class.

TRBJ2-5,TRBV12-3/TRBV12-4,few,TRBD2,CASSDRLAGEETQYF,TGTGCCAGCAGCGATCGACTAGCGGGCGAAGAGACCCAGTACTTC
TRBJ2-7,TRBV25-1,few,NA,CASRAGDYEQYF,TGTGCCAGCAGGGCCGGGGACTACGAGCAGTACTTC
TRBJ2-1,TRBV7-2,few,NA,CASSSTPLAGVAEQFF,TGTGCCAGCAGCTCGACGCCACTAGCAGGGGTGGCTGAGCAGTTCTTC
TRBJ1-3,TRBV5-5,many,NA,CASSLELLNRAGNTIYF,TGTGCCAGCAGCTTGGAACTGCTGAACCGCGCTGGAAACACCATATATTTT
TRBJ1-2,TRBV20-1,few,NA,CSAWQLGGTNYGYTF,TGCAGTGCTTGGCAGTTAGGTGGGACTAACTATGGCTACACCTTC
TRBJ1-1,TRBV7-8,few,NA,CASSLSGVRGTEAFF,TGTGCCAGCAGCCTCTCAGGGGTGCGGGGCACTGAAGCTTTCTTT
TRBJ2-3,TRBV11-1,NA,NA,CASSLGSHRDMETDTQYF,TGTGCCAGCAGCCTCGGGTCGCACAGGGATATGGAAACAGATACGCAGTATTTT
TRBJ2-3,TRBV11-1,few,NA,CASSRAGDQQYF,TGTGCCAGCAGCCGGGCAGGGGATCAGCAGTATTTT
TRBJ1-5,TRBV20-1,NA,NA,CSARDRGSLNQPQHF,TGCAGTGCTAGAGATAGAGGCAGCCTCAATCAGCCCCAGCATTTT
TRBJ1-1,TRBV29-1,NA,NA,CSVDRVSTEAFF,TGCAGCGTTGATAGGGTTAGCACTGAAGCTTTCTTT
TRBJ2-1,TRBV7-9,NA,NA,CASSLVRLGNEQFF,TGTGCCAGCAGCTTAGTGCGACTGGGCAATGAGCAGTTCTTC
TRBJ2-5,TRBV2,NA,NA,CASSDVGFGETQYF,TGTGCCAGCAGTGATGTGGGCTTCGGAGAGACCCAGTACTTC
TRBJ2-1,TRBV5-1,few,TRBD1,CASSPMDRDFDEQFF,TGCGCCAGCAGTCCCATGGACAGGGATTTCGATGAGCAGTTCTTC